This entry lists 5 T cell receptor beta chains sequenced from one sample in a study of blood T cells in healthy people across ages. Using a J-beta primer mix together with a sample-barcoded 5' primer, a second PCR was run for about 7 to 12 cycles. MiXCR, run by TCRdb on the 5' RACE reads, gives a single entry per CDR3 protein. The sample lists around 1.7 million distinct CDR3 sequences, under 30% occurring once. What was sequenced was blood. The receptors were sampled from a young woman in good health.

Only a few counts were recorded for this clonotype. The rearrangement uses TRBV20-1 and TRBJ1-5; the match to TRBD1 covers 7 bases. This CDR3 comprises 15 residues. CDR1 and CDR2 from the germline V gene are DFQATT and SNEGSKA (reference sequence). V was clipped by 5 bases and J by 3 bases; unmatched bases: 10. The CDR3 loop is CSAGPAGGLNQPQHF. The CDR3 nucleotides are TGCAGTGCTGGCCCCGCAGGGGGACTCAATCAGCCCCAGCATTTT.

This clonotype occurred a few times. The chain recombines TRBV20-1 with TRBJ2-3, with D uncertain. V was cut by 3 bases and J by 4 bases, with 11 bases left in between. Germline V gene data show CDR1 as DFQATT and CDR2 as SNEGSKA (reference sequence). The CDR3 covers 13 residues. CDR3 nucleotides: TGCAGTGCTAGGGGCCCCTCGGCAGATACGCAGTATTTT. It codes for CSARGPSADTQYF.

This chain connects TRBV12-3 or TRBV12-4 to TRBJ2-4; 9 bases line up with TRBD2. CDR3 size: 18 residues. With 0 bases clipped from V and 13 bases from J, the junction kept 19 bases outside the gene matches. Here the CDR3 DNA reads TGTGCCAGCAGTTTAGCTGCCCGGCGGGAGGGGATTGGAAATGAGCAGTACTTC. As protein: CASSLAARREGIGNEQYF.

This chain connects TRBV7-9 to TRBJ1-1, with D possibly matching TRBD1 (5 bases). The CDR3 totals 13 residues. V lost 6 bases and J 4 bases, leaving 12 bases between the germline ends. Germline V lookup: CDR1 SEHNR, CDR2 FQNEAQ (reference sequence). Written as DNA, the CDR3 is TGTGCCAGCAGGGGCGCGAGGGGCACTGAAGCTTTCTTT. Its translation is CASRGARGTEAFF.

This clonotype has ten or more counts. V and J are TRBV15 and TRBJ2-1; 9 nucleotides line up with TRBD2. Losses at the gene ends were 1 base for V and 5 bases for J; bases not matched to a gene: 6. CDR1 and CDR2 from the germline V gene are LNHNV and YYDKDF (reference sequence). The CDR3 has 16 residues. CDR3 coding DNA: TGTGCCACCAGCAGAGGGATTAGCGGGGGCGACAATGAGCAGTTCTTC. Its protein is CATSRGISGGDNEQFF.